These 3 T cell receptor beta chains originate from one sample sequenced in a study of T cell changes during pregnancy in multiple sclerosis. The data were produced by immunoSEQ multiplex PCR, yet TCRdb's version contains in-frame clones alone and is incomplete. The data hold 85,000 to 100,000 clones, with about 92% observed a single time. Sequenced material: peripheral blood, taken in the first trimester of pregnancy. The receptor set was obtained from a female donor with multiple sclerosis, enrolled in a pregnancy study.

This clone was seen a single time. This chain connects TRBV25-1 to TRBJ2-7, with 9 bases matching TRBD1. V gave up 6 bases and J gave up 6 bases; unmatched junction bases: 15. Germline V gene data show CDR1 as MGHDK and CDR2 as SYGVNS. This CDR3 is 16 amino acids long. The CDR3 nucleotides are TGTGCCAGCAGCTCCCTTCTAGGGACAGGGCCCTCCGAGCAGTACTTC. Protein: CASSSLLGTGPSEQYF.

This chain uses TRBV14 with TRBJ1-1, with D possibly TRBD1 on 5 matching bases. CDR3 size: 15 residues. Germline values: CDR1 SGHDN, CDR2 FVKESK. V was trimmed by 2 bases and J by 3 bases, leaving 13 bases between them. CDR3 DNA sequence: TGTGCCAGCAGCCAATTGGACAACGGCCACACTGAAGCTTTCTTT. Its translation: CASSQLDNGHTEAFF.

The chain couples TRBV19 to TRBJ2-7; D is perhaps TRBD2 (8 bases). The germline gives CDR1 LNHDA, CDR2 SQIVND (reference sequence). The CDR3 totals 14 residues. Trimming stripped 5 bases from V and 4 bases from J, with 15 bases between. The CDR3: CASSPREGAYEQYF. CDR3 bases: TGTGCCAGTAGTCCCCGGGAGGGGGCTTACGAGCAGTACTTC.